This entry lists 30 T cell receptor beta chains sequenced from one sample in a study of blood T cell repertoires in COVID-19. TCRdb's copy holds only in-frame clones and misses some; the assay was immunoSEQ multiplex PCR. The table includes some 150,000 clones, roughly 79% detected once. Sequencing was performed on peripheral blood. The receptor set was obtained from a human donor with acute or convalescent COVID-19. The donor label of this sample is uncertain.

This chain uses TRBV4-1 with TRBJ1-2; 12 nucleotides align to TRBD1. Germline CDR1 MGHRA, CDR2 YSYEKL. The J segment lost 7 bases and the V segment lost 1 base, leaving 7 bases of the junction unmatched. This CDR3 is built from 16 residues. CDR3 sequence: CASSQVGTGGGRGYTF. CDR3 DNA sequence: TGCGCCAGCAGCCAAGTCGGGACAGGGGGCGGTCGTGGCTACACCTTC.

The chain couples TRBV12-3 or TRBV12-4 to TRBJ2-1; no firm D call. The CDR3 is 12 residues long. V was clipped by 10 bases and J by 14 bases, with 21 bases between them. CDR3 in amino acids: CATSIPGPAKFF. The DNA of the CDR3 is TGTGCCACCTCCATCCCGGGTCCCGCAAAGTTCTTC.

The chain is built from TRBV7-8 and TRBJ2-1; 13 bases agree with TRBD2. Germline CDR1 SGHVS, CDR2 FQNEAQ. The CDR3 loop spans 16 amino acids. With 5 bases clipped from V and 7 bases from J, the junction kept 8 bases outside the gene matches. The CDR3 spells CASSTALAGGQNEQFF. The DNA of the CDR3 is TGTGCCAGCAGCACCGCACTAGCGGGGGGGCAGAATGAGCAGTTCTTC.

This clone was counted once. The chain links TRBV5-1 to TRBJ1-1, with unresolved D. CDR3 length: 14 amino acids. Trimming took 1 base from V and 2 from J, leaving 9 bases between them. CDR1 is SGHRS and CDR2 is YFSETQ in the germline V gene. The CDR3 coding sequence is TGCGCCAGCAGCTTGATAGCTATTAACACTGAAGCTTTCTTT. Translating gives CASSLIAINTEAFF.

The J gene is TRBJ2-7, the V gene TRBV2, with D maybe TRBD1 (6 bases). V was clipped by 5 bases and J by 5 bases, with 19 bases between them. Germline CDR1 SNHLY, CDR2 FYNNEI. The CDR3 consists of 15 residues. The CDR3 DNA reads TGTGCCAGCAGTCAACAGGGACCCCAGAGCGACGAGCAGTACGTC. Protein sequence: CASSQQGPQSDEQYV.

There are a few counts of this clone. CDR3: CASSVTGNTEAFF. Written as DNA, the CDR3 is TGCGCCAGCAGCGTAACAGGTAACACTGAAGCTTTCTTT. V is TRBV5-1 and J is TRBJ1-1; perhaps TRBD1 as D (5 bases). The CDR3 consists of 13 residues. Between the trimmed V and J ends, which lost 4 bases and 2 bases, there was a span of 9 bases. The germline gives CDR1 SGHRS, CDR2 YFSETQ.

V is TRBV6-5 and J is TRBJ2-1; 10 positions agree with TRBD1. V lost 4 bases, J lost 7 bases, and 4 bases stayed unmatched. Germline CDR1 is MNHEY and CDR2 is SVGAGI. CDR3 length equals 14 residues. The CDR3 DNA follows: TGTGCCAGCAGTTCTGGGACAGGGGCGAATGAGCAGTTCTTC. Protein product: CASSSGTGANEQFF.

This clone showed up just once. The CDR3 loop reads CSVGWGDTEAFF. In DNA, the CDR3 is TGCAGCGTTGGTTGGGGGGACACTGAAGCTTTCTTT. The chain combines TRBV29-1 with TRBJ1-1, with D maybe TRBD1 (5 bases). The CDR3 is made up of 12 amino acids. The V end lost 4 bases, the J end lost 3 bases, and 9 bases lay between the germline ends. CDR1 SQVTM and CDR2 ANQGSEA come from the germline V gene.

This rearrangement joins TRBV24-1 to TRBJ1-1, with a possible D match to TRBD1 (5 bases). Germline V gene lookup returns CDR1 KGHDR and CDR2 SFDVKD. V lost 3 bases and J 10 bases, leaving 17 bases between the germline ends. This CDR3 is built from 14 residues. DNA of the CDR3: TGTGCCACCAGTGATCCCGGGACTAGTACAGGAGCTTTCTTT. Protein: CATSDPGTSTGAFF.

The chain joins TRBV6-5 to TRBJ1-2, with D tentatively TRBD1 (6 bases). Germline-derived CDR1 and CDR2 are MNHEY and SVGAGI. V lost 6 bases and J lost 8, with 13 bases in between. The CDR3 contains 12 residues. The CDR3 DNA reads TGTGCCAGCAGATACGGACAGTCCGGCTACACCTTC. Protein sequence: CASRYGQSGYTF.

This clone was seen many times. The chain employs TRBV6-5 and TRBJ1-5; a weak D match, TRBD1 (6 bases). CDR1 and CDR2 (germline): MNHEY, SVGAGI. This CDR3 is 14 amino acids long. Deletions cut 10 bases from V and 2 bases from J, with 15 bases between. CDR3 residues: CATVQGNGNQPQHF. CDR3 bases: TGTGCCACCGTACAGGGTAACGGCAATCAGCCCCAGCATTTT.

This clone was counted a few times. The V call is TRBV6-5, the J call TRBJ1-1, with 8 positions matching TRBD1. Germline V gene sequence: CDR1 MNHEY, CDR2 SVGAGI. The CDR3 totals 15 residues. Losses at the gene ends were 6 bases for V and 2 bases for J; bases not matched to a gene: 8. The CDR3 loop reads CASRGGDRGNTEAFF. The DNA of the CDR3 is TGTGCCAGCAGGGGGGGTGACAGGGGTAACACTGAAGCTTTCTTT.

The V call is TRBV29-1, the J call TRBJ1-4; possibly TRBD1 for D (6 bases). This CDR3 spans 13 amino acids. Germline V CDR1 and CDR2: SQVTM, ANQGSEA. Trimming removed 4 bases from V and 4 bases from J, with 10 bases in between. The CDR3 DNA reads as TGCAGCGTTGTTACAGGGATTAATGAAAAACTGTTTTTT. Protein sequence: CSVVTGINEKLFF.

The CDR3 reads CASKGQWNSPLHF. The DNA for the CDR3 is TGTGCCAGCAAGGGACAGTGGAATTCACCCCTCCACTTT. J is TRBJ1-6 and V is TRBV2; 7 nucleotides align to TRBD1. From germline, CDR1 is SNHLY and CDR2 FYNNEI. The CDR3 sequence is 13 residues long. The junction had 4 bases not matched to a gene; V was cut back by 7 bases and J by 7 bases.

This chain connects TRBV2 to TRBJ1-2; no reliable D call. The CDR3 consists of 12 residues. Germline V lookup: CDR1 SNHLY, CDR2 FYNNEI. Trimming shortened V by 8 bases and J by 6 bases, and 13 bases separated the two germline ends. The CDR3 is CASASLGHGYTF. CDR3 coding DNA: TGTGCCAGCGCCTCTCTGGGCCATGGCTACACCTTC.

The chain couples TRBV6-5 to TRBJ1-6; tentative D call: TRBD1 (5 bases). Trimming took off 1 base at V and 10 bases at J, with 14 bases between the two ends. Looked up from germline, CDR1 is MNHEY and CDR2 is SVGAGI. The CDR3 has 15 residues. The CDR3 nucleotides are TGTGCCAGCAGTTACTTGGGGGGATTGGCGTCACCCCTCCACTTT. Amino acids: CASSYLGGLASPLHF.

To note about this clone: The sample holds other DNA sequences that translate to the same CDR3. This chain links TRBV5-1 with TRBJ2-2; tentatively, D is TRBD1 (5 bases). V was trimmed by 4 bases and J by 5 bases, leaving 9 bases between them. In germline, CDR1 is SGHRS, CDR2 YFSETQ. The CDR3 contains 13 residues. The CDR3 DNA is TGCGCCAGCAGCGGCCAGGGAACCGGGGAGCTGTTTTTT. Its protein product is CASSGQGTGELFF.

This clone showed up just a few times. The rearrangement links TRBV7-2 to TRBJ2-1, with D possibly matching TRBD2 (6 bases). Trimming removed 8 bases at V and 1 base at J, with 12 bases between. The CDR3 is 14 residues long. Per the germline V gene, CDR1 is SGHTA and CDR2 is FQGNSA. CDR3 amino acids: CASGLGGSYNEQFF. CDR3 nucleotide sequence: TGTGCCAGCGGGTTGGGAGGATCCTACAATGAGCAGTTCTTC. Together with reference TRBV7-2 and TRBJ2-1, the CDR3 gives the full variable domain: GAGVSQSPSNKVTEKGKDVELRCDPISGHTALYWYRQSLGQGLEFLIYFQGNSAPDKSGLPSDRFSAERTGGSVSTLTIQRTQQEDSAVYLCASGLGGSYNEQFFGPGTRLTVL.

The CDR3 DNA sequence: TGTGCCAGTAGCGATGGGACAGGGGATAGATATACTGAAGCTTTCTTT. This gives the protein CASSDGTGDRYTEAFF. The chain joins TRBV19 to TRBJ1-1; 10 bases are shared with TRBD1. CDR1 and CDR2 (germline): LNHDA, SQIVND (reference sequence). V trimming: 6 bases; J trimming: 5 bases; junction bases outside the gene matches: 12. The CDR3 runs 16 residues.

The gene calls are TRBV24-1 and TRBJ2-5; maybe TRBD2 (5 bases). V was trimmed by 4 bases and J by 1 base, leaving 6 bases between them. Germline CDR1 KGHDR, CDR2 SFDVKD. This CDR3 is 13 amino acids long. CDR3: CATSEEGQETQYF. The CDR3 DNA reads TGTGCCACCAGTGAAGAGGGCCAAGAGACCCAGTACTTC.

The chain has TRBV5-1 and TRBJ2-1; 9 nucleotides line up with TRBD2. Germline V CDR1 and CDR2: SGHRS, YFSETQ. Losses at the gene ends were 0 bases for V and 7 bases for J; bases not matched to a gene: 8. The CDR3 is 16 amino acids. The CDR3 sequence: CASSLAGSGGRNEQFF. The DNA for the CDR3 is TGCGCCAGCAGCTTGGCGGGTAGCGGGGGTAGGAATGAGCAGTTCTTC. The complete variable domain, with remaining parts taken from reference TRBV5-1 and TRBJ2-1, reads KAGVTQTPRYLIKTRGQQVTLSCSPISGHRSVSWYQQTPGQGLQFLFEYFSETQRNKGNFPGRFSGRQFSNSRSEMNVSTLELGDSALYLCASSLAGSGGRNEQFFGPGTRLTVL.

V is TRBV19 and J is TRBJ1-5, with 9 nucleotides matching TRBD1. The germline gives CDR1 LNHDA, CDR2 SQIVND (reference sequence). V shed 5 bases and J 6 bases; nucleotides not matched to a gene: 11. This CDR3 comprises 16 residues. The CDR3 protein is CASSPGTGLKSQPQHF. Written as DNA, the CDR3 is TGTGCCAGTAGTCCTGGGACAGGGCTAAAGTCTCAGCCCCAGCATTTT.

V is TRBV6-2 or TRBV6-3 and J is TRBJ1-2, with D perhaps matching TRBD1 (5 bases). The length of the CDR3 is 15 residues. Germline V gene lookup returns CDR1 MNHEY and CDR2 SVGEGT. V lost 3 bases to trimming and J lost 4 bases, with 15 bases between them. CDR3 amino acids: CASSYPGGRIYGYTF. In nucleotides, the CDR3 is TGTGCCAGCAGTTATCCGGGGGGACGGATCTATGGCTACACCTTC.

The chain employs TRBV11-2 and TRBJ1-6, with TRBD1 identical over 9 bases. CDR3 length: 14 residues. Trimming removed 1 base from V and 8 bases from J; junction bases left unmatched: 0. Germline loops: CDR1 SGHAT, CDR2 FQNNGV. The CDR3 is CASSLGQGDSPLHF. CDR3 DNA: TGTGCCAGCAGCTTAGGACAGGGGGATTCACCCCTCCACTTT.

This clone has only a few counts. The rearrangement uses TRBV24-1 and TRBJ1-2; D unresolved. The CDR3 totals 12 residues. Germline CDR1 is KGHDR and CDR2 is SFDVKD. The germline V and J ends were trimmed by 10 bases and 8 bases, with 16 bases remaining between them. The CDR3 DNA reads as TGTGCCACTCCCCTGGGTGTGGAGGGCTACACCTTC. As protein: CATPLGVEGYTF.

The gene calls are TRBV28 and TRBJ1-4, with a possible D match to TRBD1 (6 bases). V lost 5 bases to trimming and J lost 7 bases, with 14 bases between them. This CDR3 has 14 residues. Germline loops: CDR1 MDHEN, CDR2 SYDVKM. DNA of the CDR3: TGTGCCAGCAGTACAGGGTCTATTATTGAAAAACTGTTTTTT. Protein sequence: CASSTGSIIEKLFF.

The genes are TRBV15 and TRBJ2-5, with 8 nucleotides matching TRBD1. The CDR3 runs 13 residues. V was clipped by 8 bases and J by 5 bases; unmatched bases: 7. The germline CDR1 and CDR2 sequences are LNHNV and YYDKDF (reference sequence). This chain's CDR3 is CATGQGAGETQYF. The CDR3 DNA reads TGTGCCACCGGACAGGGCGCGGGGGAGACCCAGTACTTC.

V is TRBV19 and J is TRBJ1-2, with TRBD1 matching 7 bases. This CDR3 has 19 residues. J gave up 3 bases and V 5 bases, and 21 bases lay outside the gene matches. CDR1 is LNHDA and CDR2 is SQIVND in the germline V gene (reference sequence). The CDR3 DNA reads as TGTGCCAGTAGTTCTAGAACAGGGGATGTAATAAAGTTGGACTATGGCTACACCTTC. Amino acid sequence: CASSSRTGDVIKLDYGYTF.

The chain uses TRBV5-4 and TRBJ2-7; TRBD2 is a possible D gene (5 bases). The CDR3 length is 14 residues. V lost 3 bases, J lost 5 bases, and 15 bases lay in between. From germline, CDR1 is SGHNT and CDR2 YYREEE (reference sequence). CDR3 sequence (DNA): TGTGCCAGCAGCTGGCGTTCCTCGGGGAACGAGCAGTACTTC. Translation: CASSWRSSGNEQYF.

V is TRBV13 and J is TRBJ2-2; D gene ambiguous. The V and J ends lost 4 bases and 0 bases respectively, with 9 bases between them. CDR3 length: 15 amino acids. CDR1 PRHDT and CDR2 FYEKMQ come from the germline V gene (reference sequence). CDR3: CASSSTETNTGELFF. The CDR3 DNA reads TGTGCCAGCAGCTCTACAGAGACGAACACCGGGGAGCTGTTTTTT.